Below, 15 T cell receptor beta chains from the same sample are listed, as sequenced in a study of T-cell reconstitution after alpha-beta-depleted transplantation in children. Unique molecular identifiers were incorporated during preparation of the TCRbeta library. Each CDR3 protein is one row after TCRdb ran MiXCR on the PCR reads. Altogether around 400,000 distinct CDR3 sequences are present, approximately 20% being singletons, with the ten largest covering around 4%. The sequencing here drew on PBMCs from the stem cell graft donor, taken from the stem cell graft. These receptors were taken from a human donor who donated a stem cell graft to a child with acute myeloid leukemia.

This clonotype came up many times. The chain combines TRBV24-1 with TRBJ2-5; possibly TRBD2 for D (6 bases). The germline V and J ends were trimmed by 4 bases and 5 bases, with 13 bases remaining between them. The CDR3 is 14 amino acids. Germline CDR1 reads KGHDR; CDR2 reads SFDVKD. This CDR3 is CATSDHGGMETQYF. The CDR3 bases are TGTGCCACCAGTGACCACGGGGGTATGGAGACCCAGTACTTC.

DNA of the CDR3: TGCGCCAGCAGCTTGGCGGGCCGTTCCTTCGCTTTCTTT. Protein product: CASSLAGRSFAFF. V is TRBV5-1 and J is TRBJ1-1, with D uncertain. Per germline, CDR1 SGHRS and CDR2 YFSETQ. The CDR3 sequence is 13 residues long. Trimming took off 0 bases at V and 11 bases at J, with 14 bases between the two ends.

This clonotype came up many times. The CDR3 reads CASSRQGGETQYF. CDR3 in DNA: TGTGCCAGCAGCCGACAGGGGGGAGAGACCCAGTACTTC. The rearrangement uses TRBV12-3 or TRBV12-4 and TRBJ2-5; 9 bases line up with TRBD1. V lost 6 bases to trimming and J lost 4 bases; unmatched junction nucleotides: 3. CDR3 size: 13 residues.

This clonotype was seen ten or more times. The CDR3 protein is CASTAGQGAYEQYF. The CDR3 coding sequence is TGTGCCAGCACCGCCGGACAGGGGGCCTACGAGCAGTACTTC. The chain combines TRBV6-1 with TRBJ2-7; 10 bases match TRBD1. V lost 7 bases and J lost 2; bases outside the gene matches: 5. This CDR3 region has 14 residues. Germline V lookup: CDR1 MNHNS, CDR2 SASEGT.

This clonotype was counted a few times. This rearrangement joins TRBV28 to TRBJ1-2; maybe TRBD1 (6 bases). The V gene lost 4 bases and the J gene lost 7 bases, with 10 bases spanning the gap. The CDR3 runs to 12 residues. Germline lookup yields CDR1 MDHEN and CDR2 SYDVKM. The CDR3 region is CASSSGTSGYTF. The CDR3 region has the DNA TGTGCCAGCAGTTCAGGGACATCTGGCTACACCTTC.

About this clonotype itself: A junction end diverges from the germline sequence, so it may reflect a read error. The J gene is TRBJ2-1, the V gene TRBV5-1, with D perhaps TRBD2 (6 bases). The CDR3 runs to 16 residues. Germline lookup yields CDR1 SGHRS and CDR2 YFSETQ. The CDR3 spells CANSLAGGTPYNEQFF. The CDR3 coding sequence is TGCGCCAACAGCTTGGCGGGCGGGACCCCCTACAATGAGCAGTTCTTC.

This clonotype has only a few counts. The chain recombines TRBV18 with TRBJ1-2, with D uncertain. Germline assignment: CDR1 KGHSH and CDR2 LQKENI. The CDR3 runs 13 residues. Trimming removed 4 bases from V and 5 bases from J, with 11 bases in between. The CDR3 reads CASSRSDTYGYTF. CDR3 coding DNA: TGTGCCAGCTCACGGTCCGACACTTATGGCTACACCTTC.

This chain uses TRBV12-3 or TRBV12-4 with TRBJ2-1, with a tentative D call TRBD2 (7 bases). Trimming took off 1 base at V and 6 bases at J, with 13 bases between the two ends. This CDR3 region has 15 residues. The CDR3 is CASSLGAGAANEQFF. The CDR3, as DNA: TGTGCCAGCAGTTTAGGTGCGGGGGCAGCCAATGAGCAGTTCTTC.

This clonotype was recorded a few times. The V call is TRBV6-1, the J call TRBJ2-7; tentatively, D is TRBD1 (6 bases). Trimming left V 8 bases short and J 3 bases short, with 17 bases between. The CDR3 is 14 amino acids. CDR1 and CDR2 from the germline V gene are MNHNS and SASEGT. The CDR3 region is CASRPTGYFYEQYF. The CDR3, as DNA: TGTGCCAGCCGCCCGACAGGCTATTTCTACGAGCAGTACTTC.

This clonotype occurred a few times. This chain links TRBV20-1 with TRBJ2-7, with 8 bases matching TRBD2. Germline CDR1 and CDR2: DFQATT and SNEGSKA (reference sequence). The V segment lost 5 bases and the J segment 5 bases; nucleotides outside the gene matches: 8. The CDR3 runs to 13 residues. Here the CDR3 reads CSADAGLEDEQYF. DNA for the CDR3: TGCAGTGCTGACGCGGGACTAGAGGACGAGCAGTACTTC.

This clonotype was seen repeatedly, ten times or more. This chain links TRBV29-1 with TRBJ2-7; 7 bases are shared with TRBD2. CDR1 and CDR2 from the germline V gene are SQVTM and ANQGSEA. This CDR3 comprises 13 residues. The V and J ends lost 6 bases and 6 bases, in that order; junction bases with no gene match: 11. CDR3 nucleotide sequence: TGCAGCGTGTTCGGGGGGAAGGGACTCGAGCAGTACTTC. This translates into CSVFGGKGLEQYF.

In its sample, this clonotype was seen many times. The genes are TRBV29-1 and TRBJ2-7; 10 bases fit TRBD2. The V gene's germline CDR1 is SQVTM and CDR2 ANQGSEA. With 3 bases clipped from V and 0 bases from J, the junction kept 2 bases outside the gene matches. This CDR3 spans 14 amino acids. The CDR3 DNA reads TGCAGCGTTGACGCTAGCGGGAGCTCCTACGAGCAGTACTTC. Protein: CSVDASGSSYEQYF.

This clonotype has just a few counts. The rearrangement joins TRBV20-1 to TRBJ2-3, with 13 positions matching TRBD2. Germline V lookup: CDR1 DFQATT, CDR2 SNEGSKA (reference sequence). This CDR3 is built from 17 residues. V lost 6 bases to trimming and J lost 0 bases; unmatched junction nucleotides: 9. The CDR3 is CSAPGTSGTLSTDTQYF. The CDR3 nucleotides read TGCAGTGCCCCCGGGACTAGCGGGACGCTTAGCACAGATACGCAGTATTTT.

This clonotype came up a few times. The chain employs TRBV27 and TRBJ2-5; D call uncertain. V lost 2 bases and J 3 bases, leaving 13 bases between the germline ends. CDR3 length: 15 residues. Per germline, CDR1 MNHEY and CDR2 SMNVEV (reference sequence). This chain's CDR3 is CASSLVYTLKETQYF. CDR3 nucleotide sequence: TGTGCCAGCAGTTTAGTCTACACACTGAAAGAGACCCAGTACTTC.

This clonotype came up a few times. Here the CDR3 DNA reads TGCAGCGTTGAAGATCAGGGGCGGGGCAAAAACATTCAGTACTTC. This codes for CSVEDQGRGKNIQYF. The gene calls are TRBV29-1 and TRBJ2-4; either TRBD1 or TRBD2 may supply D (6 bases each). Between the trimmed V and J ends, which lost 0 bases and 3 bases, there was a span of 12 bases. The germline gives CDR1 SQVTM, CDR2 ANQGSEA. The CDR3 is made up of 15 amino acids.